A selection of T cell receptor beta chains follows, all from one sample in a study of cytomegalovirus exposure and HLA in healthy donors. Sequencing used immunoSEQ multiplex PCR; TCRdb keeps in-frame clones, though not all of them. This sample yields 100,000 to 120,000 clones, of which roughly 88% are seen a single time; around 3% belongs to the top ten. The specimen was PBMCs. These receptors were collected from a woman between 18 and 29 years old in good health and CMV-seronegative. Each CDR3 is given with its conserved first and last residue. D genes are given only for firm matches. Not all rows give a size; the values are once, few, many and, for expanded clones, a class.

V gene	D gene	J gene	clone size	CDR3 protein	CDR3 DNA
TRBV7-8	-	TRBJ1-6	-	CASSPGETYNSPLHF	TGTGCCAGCAGCCCAGGGGAAACCTATAATTCACCCCTCCACTTT
TRBV27	TRBD2	TRBJ2-5	-	CASSFSGATYQETQYF	TGTGCCAGCAGTTTCAGCGGGGCGACGTACCAAGAGACCCAGTACTTC
TRBV2	-	TRBJ2-3	-	CASSGESRGTQYF	TGTGCCAGCAGTGGGGAGTCGCGAGGGACGCAGTATTTT
TRBV27	TRBD2	TRBJ2-3	-	CASTTGGLDEYF	TGTGCCAGCACCACGGGAGGGTTAGATGAGTATTTT
TRBV5-6	TRBD1	TRBJ2-7	-	CASILFLTGKVDEQYF	TGTGCCAGCATTTTGTTCTTGACAGGGAAGGTTGACGAGCAGTACTTC
TRBV4-1	TRBD2	TRBJ2-2	once	CASSQQLAGTGELFF	TGCGCCAGCAGTCAACAACTAGCGGGGACCGGGGAGCTGTTTTTT
TRBV20-1	-	TRBJ1-1	-	CSASGTTEAFF	TGCAGTGCTAGCGGGACAACTGAAGCTTTCTTT
TRBV7-2	TRBD2	TRBJ2-2	-	CASSFLAGGRAGELFF	TGTGCCAGCAGCTTTTTAGCGGGGGGGCGGGCCGGGGAGCTGTTTTTT
TRBV19	TRBD2	TRBJ2-3	-	CASSTRLAGSTDTQYF	TGTGCCAGTAGTACGCGACTAGCGGGGAGCACAGATACGCAGTATTTT
TRBV18	TRBD1	TRBJ2-7	-	CASSPPDRGEQYF	TGTGCCAGCTCACCACCCGACAGGGGCGAGCAGTACTTC
TRBV4-1	TRBD1	TRBJ2-1	-	CASSQGPTGEQFF	TGCGCCAGCAGCCAGGGTCCGACAGGGGAGCAGTTCTTC